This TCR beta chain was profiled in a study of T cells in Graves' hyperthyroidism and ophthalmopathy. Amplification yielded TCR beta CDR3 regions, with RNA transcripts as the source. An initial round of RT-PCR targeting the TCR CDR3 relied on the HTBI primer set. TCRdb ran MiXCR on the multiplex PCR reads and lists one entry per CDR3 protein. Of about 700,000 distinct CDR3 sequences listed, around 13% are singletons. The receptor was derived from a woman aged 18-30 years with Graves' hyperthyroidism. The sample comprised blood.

This CDR3 reads CASSLRLVSSTGELFF. The CDR3 nucleotides read TGTGCCAGCAGCTTGAGGTTAGTCTCAAGCACCGGGGAGCTGTTTTTT. The chain carries TRBV5-6 and TRBJ2-2; no clear D gene. V lost 1 base and J lost 4, with 14 bases in between. CDR3 length: 16 residues. Germline V gene sequence: CDR1 SGHDT, CDR2 YYEEEE.